Below are 19 T cell receptor beta chains sequenced from a single sample in a study of blood T cells in healthy people across ages. Sample-barcoded 5' priming and a J-beta primer mix drove a second PCR of roughly 7 to 11 cycles. Via MiXCR, TCRdb re-called the 5' RACE reads, giving one row per CDR3 protein. The sample shows about 720,000 distinct CDR3 sequences, roughly 20% of them seen only once. The sample was blood. The source of these receptors is a man between 65 and 79 years old in good health.

This clonotype is a singleton in its sample. V and J are TRBV11-2 and TRBJ2-1; 8 nucleotides agree with TRBD1. The CDR3 consists of 12 residues. V lost 10 bases to trimming and J lost 6 bases; unmatched junction nucleotides: 5. Germline CDR1 is SGHAT and CDR2 is FQNNGV. The DNA of the CDR3 is TGTGCCACCTTGACAGGGGCCAATGAGCAGTTCTTC. Amino acid sequence: CATLTGANEQFF.

The V and J genes are TRBV5-1 and TRBJ1-1; 8 bases are shared with TRBD1. In germline, CDR1 is SGHRS, CDR2 YFSETQ. V lost 4 bases to trimming and J lost 4 bases; unmatched junction nucleotides: 6. The CDR3 is 14 amino acids. The CDR3 region has the DNA TGCGCCAGCAGCGGGGACAGGTTTCTCACTGAAGCTTTCTTT. Residues: CASSGDRFLTEAFF.

This clonotype showed up just a few times. The chain recombines TRBV18 with TRBJ2-3; 7 bases agree with TRBD1. CDR1 KGHSH and CDR2 LQKENI come from the germline V gene. The CDR3 spans 15 residues. The J segment lost 2 bases and the V segment lost 4 bases, leaving 6 bases of the junction unmatched. CDR3 region: CASSLATGNTDTQYF. The CDR3 DNA is TGTGCCAGCTCACTAGCGACAGGGAACACAGATACGCAGTATTTT.

The chain combines TRBV20-1 with TRBJ1-1; a possible D gene is TRBD1 (5 bases). The V end was cut by 0 bases, the J end by 0 bases, with 11 bases between. Germline loops: CDR1 DFQATT, CDR2 SNEGSKA (reference sequence). The CDR3 covers 15 residues. Written as DNA, the CDR3 is TGCAGTGCTAGAGACGGCGGGGGGGTGAACACTGAAGCTTTCTTT. Its protein is CSARDGGGVNTEAFF.

The V call is TRBV20-1, the J call TRBJ1-6; the match to TRBD1 covers 7 bases. This CDR3 has 14 amino acids. V was clipped by 1 base and J by 8 bases; unmatched bases: 5. Germline V gives CDR1 DFQATT, CDR2 SNEGSKA (reference sequence). The CDR3 is CSARADREDSPLHF. In DNA, the CDR3 is TGCAGTGCTAGAGCTGACAGGGAAGATTCACCCCTCCACTTT.

This clonotype was seen only a few times. CDR3 nucleotide sequence: TGCAGTGCTAGCGGTCAAGAGACCCAGTACTTC. Protein: CSASGQETQYF. The gene calls are TRBV20-1 and TRBJ2-7; D is unresolved. The J call may be mistaken, given a closer DNA end match to TRBJ2-5. Per germline, CDR1 DFQATT and CDR2 SNEGSKA (reference sequence). The CDR3 sequence is 11 residues long.

This chain connects TRBV20-1 to TRBJ1-2; no clear D. The germline V gene has CDR1 DFQATT and CDR2 SNEGSKA (reference sequence). The CDR3 runs to 13 residues. V lost 1 base and J 1 base, leaving 7 bases between the germline ends. The CDR3 region is CSARGLSNYGYTF. CDR3 DNA sequence: TGCAGTGCTAGAGGTCTCAGTAACTATGGCTACACCTTC.

This clonotype was detected a few times. As DNA, the CDR3 is TGTGCCAGCAGCCCGGAGCAGGCCTTCCAAGAGACCCAGTACTTC. This gives the protein CASSPEQAFQETQYF. The chain uses TRBV5-5 and TRBJ2-5; no clear D gene. Germline CDR1 is SGHKS and CDR2 is YYEKEE (reference sequence). Trimming left V 4 bases short and J 1 base short, with 14 bases between. The CDR3 has 15 amino acids. The whole variable domain, filled in from reference TRBV5-5 and TRBJ2-5, reads DAGVTQSPTHLIKTRGQQVTLRCSPISGHKSVSWYQQVLGQGPQFIFQYYEKEERGRGNFPDRFSARQFPNYSSELNVNALLLGDSALYLCASSPEQAFQETQYFGPGTRLLVL.

The chain carries TRBV29-1 and TRBJ1-4; D perhaps matches TRBD1 (5 bases). Germline CDR1 SQVTM, CDR2 ANQGSEA. Deletions cut 6 bases from V and 5 bases from J, with 13 bases between. The CDR3 loop spans 13 amino acids. For the CDR3, the DNA is TGCAGCGTAGGGGTCGGGGGGAATGAAAAACTGTTTTTT. Its protein is CSVGVGGNEKLFF.

This clonotype turned up a few times. CDR3 bases: TGTGCCAGCAGTCGTGTTCGGAACACAGATACGCAGTATTTT. Its protein is CASSRVRNTDTQYF. The chain is built from TRBV3-1 and TRBJ2-3; D call uncertain. There are 14 residues in the CDR3. Trimming removed 6 bases from V and 2 bases from J, with 12 bases in between. CDR1 is LGHDT and CDR2 is YNNKEL in the germline V gene (reference sequence).

This clonotype was picked up a small number of times. The chain links TRBV6-5 to TRBJ1-2; possibly TRBD1 for D (6 bases). Germline values: CDR1 MNHEY, CDR2 SVGAGI. Trimming took 2 bases from V and 4 from J, leaving 11 bases between them. The CDR3 length is 14 residues. The DNA of the CDR3 is TGTGCCAGCAGTTACACCGTGGACAGCTATGGCTACACCTTC. The encoded protein is CASSYTVDSYGYTF.

In its sample, this clonotype was seen a few times. The chain couples TRBV18 to TRBJ2-1; D is ambiguous. The V end lost 3 bases, the J end lost 0 bases, and 12 bases lay between the germline ends. This CDR3 has 16 residues. Germline CDR1 is KGHSH and CDR2 is LQKENI. The CDR3 DNA sequence: TGTGCCAGCTCACCCTCGGTCTTGGGCTCCTACAATGAGCAGTTCTTC. It is translated as CASSPSVLGSYNEQFF.

The gene calls are TRBV6-5 and TRBJ2-3; TRBD2 matches 15 bases. The CDR3 spans 17 residues. The trim removed 2 bases at V and 3 bases at J, leaving 3 bases unmatched. The germline gives CDR1 MNHEY, CDR2 SVGAGI. CDR3 residues: CASSYGTSGGFTDTQYF. In DNA form, the CDR3 reads TGTGCCAGCAGTTACGGGACTAGCGGGGGGTTTACAGATACGCAGTATTTT.

The J gene is TRBJ2-5, the V gene TRBV3-1; possible D gene TRBD1, 6 bases. The J call is uncertain, as TRBJ2-1 better fits the DNA end. Germline CDR1 and CDR2: LGHDT and YNNKEL (reference sequence). The CDR3 has 16 residues. CDR3 DNA sequence: TGTGCCAGCAGCCAAGACATGGACAGACATTACAATGAGCAGTTCTTC. Protein: CASSQDMDRHYNEQFF.

The chain carries TRBV12-5 and TRBJ2-5, with D hard to call. With 3 bases removed from V and 5 bases from J, the gap between germline ends came to 25 bases. In germline, CDR1 is LGHNT, CDR2 FRNRAP. The CDR3 runs 18 residues. The CDR3 DNA is TGTGCTAGTGGTTTTCCGCGTAATGATAAGCTTATCACGGAGACCCAGTACTTC. Translating it yields CASGFPRNDKLITETQYF.

This clonotype appeared many times. The chain employs TRBV5-1 and TRBJ1-1, with a tentative D call TRBD1 (5 bases). The V end was cut by 4 bases, the J end by 11 bases, with 15 bases between. The germline CDR1 and CDR2 sequences are SGHRS and YFSETQ. This CDR3 region has 12 residues. CDR3: CASSALRGIAFF. CDR3 sequence (DNA): TGCGCCAGCAGCGCCTTAAGGGGCATCGCTTTCTTT.

This clonotype was counted only a few times. The chain couples TRBV5-6 to TRBJ1-6; D ambiguous. This CDR3 region has 14 residues. The germline gives CDR1 SGHDT, CDR2 YYEEEE. V was pared by 2 bases and J by 10 bases, with 13 bases between. CDR3 DNA sequence: TGTGCCAGCAGCTTAGGTCAGGCCCTATCACCCCTCCACTTT. Amino acid sequence: CASSLGQALSPLHF. Drawing the rest from reference TRBV5-6 and TRBJ1-6, the complete variable domain is DAGVTQSPTHLIKTRGQQVTLRCSPKSGHDTVSWYQQALGQGPQFIFQYYEEEERQRGNFPDRFSGHQFPNYSSELNVNALLLGDSALYLCASSLGQALSPLHFGNGTRLTVT.

The chain combines TRBV10-2 with TRBJ1-6; D possibly corresponds to TRBD1 (6 bases). The CDR3 contains 13 residues. Trimming removed 6 bases at V and 8 bases at J, with 11 bases between. Germline V gene sequence: CDR1 WSHSY, CDR2 SAAADI. The CDR3 reads CASRAGEYSPLHF. In DNA, the CDR3 is TGCGCCAGCAGGGCAGGGGAATATTCACCCCTCCACTTT.

V is TRBV10-3 and J is TRBJ1-2, with a weak D call TRBD1 (6 bases). Germline-derived CDR1 and CDR2 are ENHRY and SYGVKD. V lost 0 bases, J lost 2 bases, and 10 bases lay in between. The CDR3 is 15 residues long. CDR3 sequence reads: CAISESGQRNYGYTF. The CDR3 DNA sequence: TGTGCCATCAGTGAGTCAGGACAGCGAAACTATGGCTACACCTTC.